This TCR beta chain was found in a study of shared clonotypes between healthy human individuals. Germline CDR1 is SGDLS and CDR2 is YYNGEE. The CDR3 is 17 amino acids. Losses at the gene ends were 9 bases for V and 4 bases for J; bases not matched to a gene: 19. The protocol was immunoSEQ multiplex PCR, while the TCRdb copy is restricted to in-frame clones and leaves out a portion. The sample includes about half a million clones, 79% seen only once; the top ten take about 12%. The chain joins TRBV9 to TRBJ2-7; 10 nucleotides align to TRBD2. This clonotype was obtained from a woman in her thirties or forties in good health. Some clones in this sample may be carry-over from other donors' samples. Sequencing was performed on PBMCs. The CDR3 DNA sequence: TGTGCCACCCCGACAAAACCCGGACTAGCGGAACAATACGAGCAGTACTTC. Amino acid sequence: CATPTKPGLAEQYEQYF. The full variable domain, rest sourced from reference TRBV9 and TRBJ2-7, is DSGVTQTPKHLITATGQRVTLRCSPRSGDLSVYWYQQSLDQGLQFLIQYYNGEERAKGNILERFSAQQFPDLHSELNLSSLELGDSALYFCATPTKPGLAEQYEQYFGPGTRLTVT.